This T cell receptor (beta chain) was recorded in a study of blood T cell repertoires in COVID-19. Measured with immunoSEQ multiplex PCR; TCRdb has only the in-frame clones, and not every one. The sample includes more than 200,000 clones, around 80% of them seen just once. This CDR3 region has 16 residues. CDR1 is MGHDK and CDR2 is SYGVNS in the germline V gene. V was clipped by 6 bases and J by 4 bases; unmatched bases: 13. This TCR derives from a man aged 55-75 years with acute or convalescent COVID-19. Specimen: peripheral blood. The chain uses TRBV25-1 and TRBJ1-1; 8 bases match TRBD1. CDR3 coding DNA: TGTGCCAGCAGCCCGGGACAGGATATATTGGGCACTGAAGCTTTCTTT. The encoded protein is CASSPGQDILGTEAFF.